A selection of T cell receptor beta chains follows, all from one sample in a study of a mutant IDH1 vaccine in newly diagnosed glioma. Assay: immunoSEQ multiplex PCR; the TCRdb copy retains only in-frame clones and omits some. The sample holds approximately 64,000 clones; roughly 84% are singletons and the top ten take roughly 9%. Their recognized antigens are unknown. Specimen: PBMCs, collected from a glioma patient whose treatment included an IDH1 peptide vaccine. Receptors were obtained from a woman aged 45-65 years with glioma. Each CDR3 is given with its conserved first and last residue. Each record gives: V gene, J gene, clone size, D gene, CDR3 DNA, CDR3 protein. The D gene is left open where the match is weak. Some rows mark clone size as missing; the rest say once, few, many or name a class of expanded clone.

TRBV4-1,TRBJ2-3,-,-,TGCGCCAGCAGCCCAACCCCTCAAAGAAAAGACAGGTTTGGGACAGATACGCAGTATTTT,CASSPTPQRKDRFGTDTQYF
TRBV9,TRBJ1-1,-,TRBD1,TGTGCCAGCAGCGTAGACAGGGGAGCTGAAGCTTTCTTT,CASSVDRGAEAFF
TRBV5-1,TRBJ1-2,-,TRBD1,TGCGCCAGCAGCGTTGACAGGGGGAAGGATGGCTACACCTTC,CASSVDRGKDGYTF
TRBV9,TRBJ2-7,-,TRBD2,TGTGCCAGCAGCGTAGCCGGGACTAGCTCTAACGAGCAGTACTTC,CASSVAGTSSNEQYF
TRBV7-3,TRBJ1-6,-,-,TGTGCCAGCAGCCCCGACCACCCTGGTTCACCCCTCCACTTT,CASSPDHPGSPLHF
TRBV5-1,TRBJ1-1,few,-,TGCGCCAGCAGCTTAGGGGGAGGGGACACTGAAGCTTTCTTT,CASSLGGGDTEAFF
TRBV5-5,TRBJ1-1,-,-,TGTGCCAGCAGCCTACGGTCACTGAACACTGAAGCTTTCTTT,CASSLRSLNTEAFF
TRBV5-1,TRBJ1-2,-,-,TGCGCCAGCAGCTTGGACTGGACGGAAGCTAACTATGGCTACACCTTC,CASSLDWTEANYGYTF
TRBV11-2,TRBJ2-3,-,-,TGTGCCAGCAGCTACCTAATAACAGATACGCAGTATTTT,CASSYLITDTQYF
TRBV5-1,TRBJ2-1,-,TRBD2,TGCGCCAGCAGCGACGGGACTAGTCACAATGAGCAGTTCTTC,CASSDGTSHNEQFF
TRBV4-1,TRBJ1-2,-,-,TGCGCCAGCAGCCTCGACACTAATTATGGCTACACCTTC,CASSLDTNYGYTF
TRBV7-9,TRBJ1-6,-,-,TGTGCCAGCAGCTTAAGGGGGTCACCCCTCCACTTT,CASSLRGSPLHF
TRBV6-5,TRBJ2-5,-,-,TGTGCCAGCAGTTTTAGGGCCGGGTACCAAGAGACCCAGTACTTC,CASSFRAGYQETQYF
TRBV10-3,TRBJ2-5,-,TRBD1,TGTGCCACTGAAGTTGGGGGACAGGAGACCCAGTACTTC,CATEVGGQETQYF
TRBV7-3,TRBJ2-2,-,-,TGTGCCAGCAGCTTAACAGGGAGAGGGGACACCGGGGAGCTGTTTTTT,CASSLTGRGDTGELFF
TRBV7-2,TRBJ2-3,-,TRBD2,TGTGCCAGCAGCTTAGGGCTAGCGGGGGGGGATACGCAGTATTTT,CASSLGLAGGDTQYF
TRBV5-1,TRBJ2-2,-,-,TGCGCCAGCAGCGGGGGGGGCCAGTCGAACACCGGGGAGCTGTTTTTT,CASSGGGQSNTGELFF
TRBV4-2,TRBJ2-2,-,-,TGTGCCAGCAGCCAAGAAGGAGGGAAGCGGAGCACCGGGGAGCTGTTTTTT,CASSQEGGKRSTGELFF
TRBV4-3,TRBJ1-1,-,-,TGCGCCAGCAGCCAAGAAAGTGGCGCAGGAAACACTGAAGCTTTCTTT,CASSQESGAGNTEAFF
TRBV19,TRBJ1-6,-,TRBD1,TGTGCCAGTAGTAGACCCAGGGGGCTCGGGAATTCACCCCTCCACTTT,CASSRPRGLGNSPLHF
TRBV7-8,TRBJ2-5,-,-,TGTGCCAGCAGCGGAGTTGGGGGATGGGAGACCCAGTACTTC,CASSGVGGWETQYF
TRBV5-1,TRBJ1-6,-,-,TGCGCCAGCAGTCGGGACGGGACAATCTCTTCACCCCTCCACTTT,CASSRDGTISSPLHF
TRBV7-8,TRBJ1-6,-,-,TGTGCCAGCAGCCTTTACAGGGTGAGGGCTCAAAATTCACCCCTCCACTTT,CASSLYRVRAQNSPLHF
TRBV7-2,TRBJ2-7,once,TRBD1,TGTGCCAGCAGCTACAGGGGGAGCCCCTCCTACGAGCAGTACTTC,CASSYRGSPSYEQYF
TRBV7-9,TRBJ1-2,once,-,TGTGCCAGCAGCTTCGCAGGGAACTATGGCTACACCTTC,CASSFAGNYGYTF
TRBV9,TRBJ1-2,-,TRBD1,TGTGCCAGCAGCGTAGGGACAGGGGATGGCTACACCTTC,CASSVGTGDGYTF
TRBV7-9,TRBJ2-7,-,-,TGTGCCAGCAGCTTAGGGGTCGCCTACGAGCAGTACTTC,CASSLGVAYEQYF
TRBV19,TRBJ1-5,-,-,TGTGCCAGTAGAAAGGGGTCAGGGACCACAAGCAATCAGCCCCAGCATTTT,CASRKGSGTTSNQPQHF
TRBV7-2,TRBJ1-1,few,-,TGTGCCAGCAGCTTCCCGCGGGGGGGAGCTTTCTTT,CASSFPRGGAFF
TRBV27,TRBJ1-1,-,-,TGTGCCAGCAGTTTAGACAGATCAGCGTCGGGCACTGAAGCTTTCTTT,CASSLDRSASGTEAFF
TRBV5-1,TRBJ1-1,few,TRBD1,TGCGCCAGCAACCCGGGACAGAGCTGGCACACTGAAGCTTTCTTT,CASNPGQSWHTEAFF
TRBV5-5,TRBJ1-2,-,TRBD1,TGTGCCAGCAGCTCATCTGGGGGACAGGGGGACTATGGCTACACCTTC,CASSSSGGQGDYGYTF
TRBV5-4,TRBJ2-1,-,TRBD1,TGTGCCAGCAGCTTGGAAGTTAAGGGGGCAAGGGCCCCCTACAATGAGCAGTTCTTC,CASSLEVKGARAPYNEQFF
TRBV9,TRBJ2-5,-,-,TGTGCCAGCAGCGTAGGTGAAGAGACCCAGTACTTC,CASSVGEETQYF
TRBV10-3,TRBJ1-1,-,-,TGTGCCATCAGTGGACATCGGAACACTGAAGCTTTCTTT,CAISGHRNTEAFF
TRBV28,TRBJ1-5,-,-,TGTGCCAGCAGTTTATTAATGGGAACACAGCCCCAGCATTTT,CASSLLMGTQPQHF
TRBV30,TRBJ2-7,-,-,TGTGCCTGGACTGAGGGGTACGAGCAGTACTTC,CAWTEGYEQYF
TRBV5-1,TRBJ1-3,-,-,TGCGCCAGCAGCTTGGGAGGCAGGGCCACCGGTAACACCATATATTTT,CASSLGGRATGNTIYF
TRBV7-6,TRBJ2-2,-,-,TGTGCCAGCAGCTTAGCGCAAGAGTCCGGGGAGCTGTTTTTT,CASSLAQESGELFF
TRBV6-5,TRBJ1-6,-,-,TGTGCCAGCAGACGAAAGGCTTTTAATTCACCCCTCCACTTT,CASRRKAFNSPLHF
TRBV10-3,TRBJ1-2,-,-,TGTGCCATAGGGGGTGGCTATGGCTACACCTTC,CAIGGGYGYTF
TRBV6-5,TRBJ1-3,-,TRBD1,TGTGCCAGCAGTTATCAGGGGGCGAAGGGAAACACCATATATTTT,CASSYQGAKGNTIYF
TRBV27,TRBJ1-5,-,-,TGTGCCAGCAGTTTATTCCCTGATAGCAATCAGCCCCAGCATTTT,CASSLFPDSNQPQHF
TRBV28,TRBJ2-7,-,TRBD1,TGTGCCAGCAACGCTGGGGGACAGGGGAGTTACGAGCAGTACTTC,CASNAGGQGSYEQYF
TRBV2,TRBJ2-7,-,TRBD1,TGTGCCAGCAGGGACCCCGGGGACAGGCCTCTTGAGCAGTACTTC,CASRDPGDRPLEQYF
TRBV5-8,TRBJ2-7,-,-,TGTGCCAGCAGCTTGGGCAGGGGCGACGAGCAGTACTTC,CASSLGRGDEQYF